This T cell receptor beta chain was captured in a study of blood T cell repertoires in COVID-19. Study overall: The United States, Italy and Spain were the sources of the acute and convalescent COVID-19 samples.

This clone was found once. Enrollment of patients from Seattle took place during active infection, with longitudinal follow-up. Method: immunoSEQ multiplex PCR; TCRdb's copy keeps in-frame clones and lacks some. This repertoire shows about 420,000 clones, around 90% found once; its top ten account for 0.8% to 0.85%. Germline V CDR1 and CDR2: MRHNA, SNTAGT. Deletions cut 6 bases from V and 0 bases from J, with 10 bases between. The CDR3 extends over 14 amino acids. The sample was peripheral blood. The rearrangement uses TRBV6-4 and TRBJ2-3; D not certain. This TCR derives from a man aged 18 to 30 with COVID-19, enrolled during active disease. CDR3 residues: CASRDGPSTDTQYF. CDR3 bases: TGTGCCAGCAGGGACGGCCCTAGCACAGATACGCAGTATTTT.